These 20 T cell receptor beta chains were sequenced from one sample in a study of post-analysis software for immune sequencing data. No antigen has been identified for these receptors. General study results and limits: Patients had higher frequencies than controls of about five TRBV segments, including TRBV5-6, TRBV5-1 and TRBV20-1.

Built from TCR beta cDNA, the libraries had unique molecular identifiers in them. Via MiXCR, TCRdb re-called the PCR reads, giving one row per CDR3 protein. The sample has approximately 660,000 distinct CDR3 sequences; around 64% are singletons. The material sequenced was blood. These receptors were taken from a girl under 10 years old with multiple sclerosis.

This clonotype was detected a few times. The V call is TRBV5-4, the J call TRBJ2-3; weak D call: TRBD2 (7 bases). V lost 4 bases and J 4 bases, leaving 13 bases between the germline ends. The CDR3 extends over 14 amino acids. Germline V gives CDR1 SGHNT, CDR2 YYREEE (reference sequence). Here the CDR3 reads CASSTGGPSDTQYF. CDR3 DNA sequence: TGTGCCAGCAGCACGGGGGGCCCATCAGATACGCAGTATTTT.

The gene calls are TRBV10-1 and TRBJ2-1, with 15 bases identical to TRBD2. The CDR3 is 18 amino acids. Germline values: CDR1 WNHNN, CDR2 SYGVQD (reference sequence). The ends lost 0 bases at V and 3 bases at J; junction bases unmatched: 3. CDR3 DNA sequence: TGCGCCAGCAGTGAGTCGGGACTAGCGGGAGGACGCTACAATGAGCAGTTCTTC. Translated: CASSESGLAGGRYNEQFF.

Only a few counts were recorded for this clonotype. V and J are TRBV29-1 and TRBJ2-5; D is uncertain. The CDR3 runs to 10 residues. CDR1 and CDR2 (germline): SQVTM, ANQGSEA. V was trimmed by 4 bases and J by 5 bases, leaving 5 bases between them. This CDR3 reads CSVVEETQYF. CDR3 DNA: TGCAGCGTTGTGGAGGAGACCCAGTACTTC. Using reference TRBV29-1 and TRBJ2-5 for the parts outside the CDR3, the full variable domain is SAVISQKPSRDICQRGTSLTIQCQVDSQVTMMFWYRQQPGQSLTLIATANQGSEATYESGFVIDKFPISRPNLTFSTLTVSNMSPEDSSIYLCSVVEETQYFGPGTRLLVL.

This chain joins TRBV11-2 and TRBJ2-7; 9 bases fit TRBD2. The CDR3 is 15 residues long. Germline CDR1 is SGHAT and CDR2 is FQNNGV. V gave up 2 bases and J gave up 6 bases; unmatched junction bases: 8. CDR3 nucleotides: TGTGCCAGCAGCTTAAGGCGGGAGGGCGGTCGCGAGCAGTACTTC. Translated: CASSLRREGGREQYF.

Only a few counts were recorded for this clonotype. This sequence joins TRBV6-5 and TRBJ2-1; 7 bases match TRBD1. Germline CDR1 and CDR2: MNHEY and SVGAGI. V shed 6 bases and J 2 bases; nucleotides not matched to a gene: 4. The CDR3 extends over 14 amino acids. The CDR3 reads CASRTQGAYNEQFF. CDR3 DNA sequence: TGTGCCAGCAGAACCCAGGGGGCCTACAATGAGCAGTTCTTC.

This clonotype was seen once. V is TRBV29-1 and J is TRBJ2-7, with TRBD2 as a possible D gene (6 bases). TRBJ2-1 matches the DNA end more closely, so the J call is doubtful. CDR3 size: 16 residues. The germline gives CDR1 SQVTM, CDR2 ANQGSEA. CDR3 residues: CSVGMGGIRTSSEQFF. The CDR3 DNA follows: TGCAGCGTTGGGATGGGGGGAATACGGACCTCCTCGGAGCAGTTCTTC.

In its sample, this clonotype was seen a few times. This CDR3 is CASSVSGPGQGSPAEETQYF. In DNA, the CDR3 is TGTGCCAGCAGCGTATCCGGCCCGGGACAGGGCTCCCCCGCCGAAGAGACCCAGTACTTC. V usage is TRBV11-2 and J usage is TRBJ2-5, with 9 bases that match TRBD1. The trim removed 5 bases at V and 3 bases at J, leaving 22 bases unmatched. CDR1 is SGHAT, CDR2 FQNNGV, per germline. The CDR3 length is 20 residues.

The chain carries TRBV20-1 and TRBJ2-5; D perhaps matches TRBD2 (5 bases). V lost 1 base to trimming and J lost 5 bases, with 11 bases between them. Germline V gene sequence: CDR1 DFQATT, CDR2 SNEGSKA (reference sequence). This CDR3 spans 13 amino acids. In DNA, the CDR3 is TGCAGTGCTAGAGGTCTAGCAGAGGAGACCCAGTACTTC. It codes for CSARGLAEETQYF.

J is TRBJ1-2 and V is TRBV6-2 or TRBV6-3; D is perhaps TRBD1 (5 bases). The ends were cut back, 6 bases at V and 4 bases at J, with 18 bases in the middle. The CDR3 is 15 amino acids. Germline V lookup: CDR1 MNHEY, CDR2 SVGEGT. The CDR3 here is CASSPRWGRVYGYTF. CDR3 bases: TGTGCCAGCAGCCCCAGGTGGGGACGGGTCTATGGCTACACCTTC.

In DNA, the CDR3 is TGCGCCAGCAGCTTGGAATCTGGGACAGGCAATGAGCAGTTCTTC. Its protein is CASSLESGTGNEQFF. V gene TRBV5-1 combines with J gene TRBJ2-1; 8 bases align to TRBD1. Per germline, CDR1 SGHRS and CDR2 YFSETQ. V lost 0 bases, J lost 6 bases, and 5 bases stayed unmatched. The CDR3 length is 15 residues. Using reference TRBV5-1 and TRBJ2-1 for the parts outside the CDR3, the full variable domain is KAGVTQTPRYLIKTRGQQVTLSCSPISGHRSVSWYQQTPGQGLQFLFEYFSETQRNKGNFPGRFSGRQFSNSRSEMNVSTLELGDSALYLCASSLESGTGNEQFFGPGTRLTVL.

On this clonotype: The conserved final phenylalanine or tryptophan is absent from the CDR3, which likely points to a read error. This chain links TRBV5-1 with TRBJ2-4; no reliable D call. The J call may be wrong; the DNA end is better matched by TRBJ2-5. Germline CDR1 and CDR2: SGHRS and YFSETQ. CDR3 length: 14 residues. CDR3 bases: TGCGCCAGCAGCTTGGTAGGCCAGCAAGCGACCCAGTACTGC. The encoded protein is CASSLVGQQATQYC.

V and J are TRBV6-1 and TRBJ2-1; D is ambiguous. The CDR3 contains 14 residues. Between the trimmed V and J ends, which lost 3 bases and 5 bases, there was a span of 11 bases. Germline loops: CDR1 MNHNS, CDR2 SASEGT. This CDR3 reads CASSDVRVNNEQFF. As DNA, the CDR3 is TGTGCCAGCAGTGACGTCCGGGTTAACAATGAGCAGTTCTTC.

This clonotype was seen more than once but under ten times. V is TRBV9 and J is TRBJ2-1; D is possibly TRBD2 (5 bases). The CDR3 loop spans 14 amino acids. Trimming cost V 0 bases and J 4 bases, with 8 bases left between them. Germline assignment: CDR1 SGDLS and CDR2 YYNGEE. DNA for the CDR3: TGTGCCAGCAGCGTAGTGGGGAGTTACAATGAGCAGTTCTTC. This sequence encodes CASSVVGSYNEQFF.

This clonotype was picked up a small number of times. DNA of the CDR3: TGCAGTGCTAGCAACCCGGGGGGCGAAAAACTGTTTTTT. Protein product: CSASNPGGEKLFF. J is TRBJ1-4 and V is TRBV20-1, with D possibly TRBD1 on 6 matching bases. V was cut by 3 bases and J by 8 bases, with 13 bases left in between. This CDR3 contains 13 residues. Germline assignment: CDR1 DFQATT and CDR2 SNEGSKA (reference sequence).

The chain joins TRBV5-1 to TRBJ2-5; the D gene is possibly TRBD1 (5 bases). The length of the CDR3 is 15 residues. Trimming removed 4 bases from V and 5 bases from J, with 18 bases in between. Looked up from germline, CDR1 is SGHRS and CDR2 is YFSETQ. CDR3 nucleotide sequence: TGCGCCAGCAGCCTTACCGGAGACAGCCGGGAGACCCAGTACTTC. Amino acid sequence: CASSLTGDSRETQYF.

The chain is built from TRBV29-1 and TRBJ2-4, with D tentatively TRBD1 (6 bases). V was clipped by 4 bases and J by 7 bases, with 17 bases between them. The CDR3 totals 14 residues. Germline V gives CDR1 SQVTM, CDR2 ANQGSEA. DNA for the CDR3: TGCAGCGTTGGAGCTGGGGGCCAGGGGAACATTCAGTACTTC. Amino acid sequence: CSVGAGGQGNIQYF.

The chain joins TRBV12-3 or TRBV12-4 to TRBJ2-3; 9 bases match TRBD2. Trimming cost V 0 bases and J 4 bases; bases outside gene matches: 5. This CDR3 contains 16 residues. CDR3 coding DNA: TGTGCCAGCAGTTTAGCCTCAGCGGGGGGTTCAGATACGCAGTATTTT. It codes for CASSLASAGGSDTQYF.

This chain joins TRBV6-1 and TRBJ2-5, with 9 bases fitting TRBD2. CDR1 and CDR2 from the germline V gene are MNHNS and SASEGT. CDR3 length equals 16 residues. With V trimmed by 3 bases and J by 3 bases, 8 bases remained unmatched. The DNA for the CDR3 is TGTGCCAGCAGTGATTTAACTAGCGGGTATGAAGAGACCCAGTACTTC. Translating gives CASSDLTSGYEETQYF.

CDR3 amino acids: CSARNGRGVHEQYF. CDR3 DNA: TGCAGTGCTAGGAACGGGAGGGGGGTCCACGAGCAGTACTTC. The rearrangement links TRBV20-1 to TRBJ2-7; 8 bases are shared with TRBD2. This CDR3 has 14 residues. From germline, CDR1 is DFQATT and CDR2 SNEGSKA (reference sequence). V shed 3 bases and J 5 bases; nucleotides not matched to a gene: 9.

The J gene is TRBJ2-3, the V gene TRBV12-3 or TRBV12-4; D assignment may be TRBD1 or TRBD2 (6 bases each). The CDR3 has 19 residues. Trimming pared 6 bases from V and 2 bases from J, leaving 27 bases between. CDR3 sequence: CASSQRGGTPSYPTDTQYF. DNA for the CDR3: TGTGCCAGCAGCCAGAGGGGCGGGACACCTTCTTATCCCACAGATACGCAGTATTTT.